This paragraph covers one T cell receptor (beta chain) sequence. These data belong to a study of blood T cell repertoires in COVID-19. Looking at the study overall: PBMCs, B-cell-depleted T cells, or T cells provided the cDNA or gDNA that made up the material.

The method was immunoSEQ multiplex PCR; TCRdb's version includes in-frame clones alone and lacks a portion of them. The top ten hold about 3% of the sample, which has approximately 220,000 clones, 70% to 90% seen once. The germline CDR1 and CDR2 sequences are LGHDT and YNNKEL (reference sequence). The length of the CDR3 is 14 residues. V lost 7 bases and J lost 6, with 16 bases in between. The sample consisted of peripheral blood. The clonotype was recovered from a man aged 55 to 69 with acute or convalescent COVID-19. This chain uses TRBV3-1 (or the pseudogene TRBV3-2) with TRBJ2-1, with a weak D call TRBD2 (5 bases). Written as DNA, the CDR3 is TGTGCCAGCATCCCTCTCCGGAGGCTCAATGAGCAGTTCTTC. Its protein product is CASIPLRRLNEQFF.